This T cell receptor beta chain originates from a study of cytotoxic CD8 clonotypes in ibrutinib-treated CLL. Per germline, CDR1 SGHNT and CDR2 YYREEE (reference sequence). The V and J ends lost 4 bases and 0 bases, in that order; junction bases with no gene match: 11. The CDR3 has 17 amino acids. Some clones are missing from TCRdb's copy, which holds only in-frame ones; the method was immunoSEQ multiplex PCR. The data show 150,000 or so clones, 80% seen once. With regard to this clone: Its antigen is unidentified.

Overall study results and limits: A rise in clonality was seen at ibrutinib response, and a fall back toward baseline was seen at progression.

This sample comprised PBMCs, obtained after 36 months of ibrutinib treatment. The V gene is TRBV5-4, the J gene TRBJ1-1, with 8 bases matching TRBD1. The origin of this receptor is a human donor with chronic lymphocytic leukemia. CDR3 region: CASSAPRGQGMNTEAFF. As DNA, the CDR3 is TGTGCCAGCAGCGCCCCTCGAGGACAGGGCATGAACACTGAAGCTTTCTTT.